This TCR beta chain derives from a study of control samples from healthy donors and cancer patients. Germline values: CDR1 SNHLY, CDR2 FYNNEI. The CDR3 has 16 amino acids. Unmatched junction bases numbered 10, after V lost 6 bases and J lost 2 bases. Sequencing used immunoSEQ multiplex PCR; TCRdb keeps in-frame clones, though not all of them. The sample shows tens of thousands of clones, about 90% of them seen only once. Sequencing was done on a sample of blood. The receptor comes from a woman in her forties or fifties in good health. The rearrangement uses TRBV2 and TRBJ2-1, with 7 bases that match TRBD2. CDR3 amino acids: CASRPLAALAYNEQFF. CDR3 DNA: TGTGCCAGCAGGCCTCTAGCGGCGTTAGCCTACAATGAGCAGTTCTTC. Based on the CDR3 plus reference TRBV2 and TRBJ2-1, the full variable domain is EPEVTQTPSHQVTQMGQEVILRCVPISNHLYFYWYRQILGQKVEFLVSFYNNEISEKSEIFDDQFSVERPDGSNFTLKIRSTKLEDSAMYFCASRPLAALAYNEQFFGPGTRLTVL.